One and the same sample provided the 18 T cell receptor beta chains below, sequenced in a study of T cells in tumors after PD-1 blockade. The assay was immunoSEQ multiplex PCR, and TCRdb's table has in-frame clones only and misses some. The profile shows 20,000 to 30,000 clones, about 82% of them singletons. The sequencing used PBMCs, collected after anti-PD-1 treatment. The receptors stem from a human donor with basal cell carcinoma.

This clone was seen only once. The chain is built from TRBV15 and TRBJ2-5, with TRBD1 identical over 9 bases. The length of the CDR3 is 15 residues. Germline V CDR1 and CDR2: LNHNV, YYDKDF (reference sequence). V gave up 2 bases and J gave up 2 bases; unmatched junction bases: 3. The CDR3 nucleotides are TGTGCCACCAGCAGACCGGGGACAGGGCAAGAGACCCAGTACTTC. This gives the protein CATSRPGTGQETQYF.

The rearrangement links TRBV2 to TRBJ2-2; 9 nucleotides match TRBD2. The junction had 4 bases not matched to a gene; V was cut back by 6 bases and J by 5 bases. CDR1 and CDR2 (germline): SNHLY, FYNNEI. The CDR3 sequence is 14 residues long. CDR3 residues: CASSWRGGTGELFF. The DNA for the CDR3 is TGTGCCAGCAGCTGGCGGGGGGGAACCGGGGAGCTGTTTTTT.

The chain links TRBV7-2 to TRBJ2-6, with 8 positions matching TRBD2. This CDR3 is built from 17 residues. Germline V gene data show CDR1 as SGHTA and CDR2 as FQGNSA. Losses at the gene ends were 5 bases for V and 1 base for J; bases not matched to a gene: 7. The DNA of the CDR3 is TGTGCCAGCAGCCCCGGGAGGGTCCTTTCTGGGGCCAACGTCCTGACTTTC. This encodes CASSPGRVLSGANVLTF.

J is TRBJ1-6 and V is TRBV6-5; TRBD1 agrees at 11 bases. From germline, CDR1 is MNHEY and CDR2 SVGAGI. The CDR3 runs to 15 residues. The trim removed 10 bases at V and 6 bases at J, leaving 8 bases unmatched. The CDR3 DNA sequence: TGTGCCACCAACGATGGGACAGGGGGTAATTCACCCCTCCACTTT. It codes for CATNDGTGGNSPLHF.

The J gene is TRBJ1-6, the V gene TRBV3-1 (or the pseudogene TRBV3-2); the match to TRBD1 covers 8 bases. Germline values: CDR1 LGHDT, CDR2 YNNKEL (reference sequence). Losses at the gene ends were 1 base for V and 7 bases for J; bases not matched to a gene: 3. The length of the CDR3 is 15 residues. The CDR3 protein is CASSQGTGSNSPLHF. The CDR3 DNA is TGTGCCAGCAGCCAAGGGACAGGGTCAAATTCACCCCTCCACTTT.

This chain uses TRBV18 with TRBJ1-6, with TRBD1 as a possible D gene (6 bases). The CDR3 runs 16 residues. CDR1 and CDR2 from the germline V gene are KGHSH and LQKENI. V lost 4 bases and J lost 0, with 10 bases in between. In DNA form, the CDR3 reads TGTGCCAGCTCACAAAGGGGGAACTCCTATAATTCACCCCTCCACTTT. This gives the protein CASSQRGNSYNSPLHF. The variable domain in full, completed from reference TRBV18 and TRBJ1-6, reads NAGVMQNPRHLVRRRGQEARLRCSPMKGHSHVYWYRQLPEEGLKFMVYLQKENIIDESGMPKERFSAEFPKEGPSILRIQQVVRGDSAAYFCASSQRGNSYNSPLHFGNGTRLTVT.

This clone occurred once. V usage is TRBV5-1 and J usage is TRBJ2-1; possible D gene TRBD2, 6 bases. This CDR3 contains 14 residues. V lost 1 base, J lost 8 bases, and 13 bases lay in between. Germline values: CDR1 SGHRS, CDR2 YFSETQ. The CDR3 nucleotides are TGCGCCAGCAGCTTGAGTGGGGGACTTTATGAGCAGTTCTTC. Protein product: CASSLSGGLYEQFF. Together with reference TRBV5-1 and TRBJ2-1, the CDR3 gives the full variable domain: KAGVTQTPRYLIKTRGQQVTLSCSPISGHRSVSWYQQTPGQGLQFLFEYFSETQRNKGNFPGRFSGRQFSNSRSEMNVSTLELGDSALYLCASSLSGGLYEQFFGPGTRLTVL.

This chain connects TRBV7-2 to TRBJ2-1; the D is unclear. This CDR3 comprises 13 residues. The V end was cut by 2 bases, the J end by 5 bases, with 7 bases between. From germline, CDR1 is SGHTA and CDR2 FQGNSA. The CDR3 sequence: CASSLYYDNEQFF. CDR3 in DNA: TGTGCCAGCAGCTTATATTATGACAATGAGCAGTTCTTC.

This rearrangement joins TRBV20-1 to TRBJ2-5; D possibly corresponds to TRBD2 (6 bases). The CDR3 sequence is 14 residues long. Germline CDR1 DFQATT, CDR2 SNEGSKA (reference sequence). Trimming shortened V by 3 bases and J by 5 bases, and 16 bases separated the two germline ends. This CDR3 reads CSASIFTGGETQYF. For the CDR3, the DNA is TGCAGTGCTAGTATCTTTACCGGAGGGGAGACCCAGTACTTC.

The rearrangement uses TRBV27 and TRBJ2-1, with 7 positions matching TRBD1. The CDR3 contains 15 residues. CDR1 MNHEY and CDR2 SMNVEV come from the germline V gene (reference sequence). With 0 bases clipped from V and 2 bases from J, the junction kept 1 base outside the gene matches. CDR3 DNA: TGTGCCAGCAGTTTATCAGGGACAGCCTACAATGAGCAGTTCTTC. Its translation is CASSLSGTAYNEQFF.

The chain uses TRBV10-1 and TRBJ2-7; D is undetermined. Per germline, CDR1 WNHNN and CDR2 SYGVQD (reference sequence). This CDR3 spans 12 amino acids. V was clipped by 2 bases and J by 4 bases, with 6 bases between them. Here the CDR3 DNA reads TGCGCCAGCAGTGAGGACGGGTACGAGCAGTACTTC. Protein: CASSEDGYEQYF.

The chain is built from TRBV3-1 (or the pseudogene TRBV3-2) and TRBJ1-5; the D gene is possibly TRBD1 (6 bases). The V end lost 5 bases, the J end lost 6 bases, and 14 bases lay between the germline ends. Germline V gene lookup returns CDR1 LGHDT and CDR2 YNNKEL (reference sequence). The CDR3 contains 14 residues. The CDR3 sequence is CASSAGTLSQPQHF. CDR3 bases: TGTGCCAGCAGCGCCGGGACATTAAGTCAGCCCCAGCATTTT.

This chain joins TRBV7-9 and TRBJ1-1, with D possibly TRBD1 on 6 matching bases. There are 14 residues in the CDR3. Germline V lookup: CDR1 SEHNR, CDR2 FQNEAQ (reference sequence). Trimming took off 5 bases at V and 8 bases at J, with 18 bases between the two ends. The CDR3 DNA sequence: TGTGCCAGCAGCATGAGGACAGAAGGGTTAGAAGCTTTCTTT. Translation: CASSMRTEGLEAFF.

The chain combines TRBV15 with TRBJ1-4; D is perhaps TRBD1 (6 bases). Germline V lookup: CDR1 LNHNV, CDR2 YYDKDF (reference sequence). Trimming left V 5 bases short and J 7 bases short, with 17 bases between. This CDR3 is built from 15 residues. This CDR3 reads CATSSWGGGGEKLFF. As DNA, the CDR3 is TGTGCCACCAGCTCCTGGGGCGGGGGCGGTGAAAAACTGTTTTTT.

J is TRBJ2-7 and V is TRBV10-3; 11 bases match TRBD1. Trimming cost V 3 bases and J 4 bases; bases outside gene matches: 11. Germline V gene lookup returns CDR1 ENHRY and CDR2 SYGVKD. The CDR3 is 17 amino acids. CDR3 region: CAISEPLGQGALYEQYF. CDR3 in DNA: TGTGCCATCAGTGAACCTCTTGGACAGGGGGCTTTGTACGAGCAGTACTTC.

The chain employs TRBV7-2 and TRBJ1-2; no clear D gene. This CDR3 has 13 amino acids. V lost 3 bases and J lost 8, with 13 bases in between. CDR1 and CDR2 (germline): SGHTA, FQGNSA. CDR3 residues: CASSLGFVRGYTF. The CDR3 DNA reads as TGTGCCAGCAGCTTGGGTTTCGTGAGGGGCTACACCTTC.

V gene TRBV6-1 combines with J gene TRBJ1-5; D call uncertain. Germline assignment: CDR1 MNHNS and CDR2 SASEGT. This CDR3 has 16 residues. The V end lost 0 bases, the J end lost 16 bases, and 25 bases lay between the germline ends. CDR3 region: CASSEAGAGRTRIIHF. In DNA form, the CDR3 reads TGTGCCAGCAGTGAAGCAGGAGCCGGTCGGACCCGGATCATCCATTTT.

The gene calls are TRBV30 and TRBJ2-3, with 7 nucleotides matching TRBD1. V was clipped by 1 base and J by 0 bases; unmatched bases: 4. Germline values: CDR1 GTSNPN, CDR2 SVGIG (reference sequence). This CDR3 region has 15 residues. CDR3 nucleotides: TGTGCCTGGAGTGGGGGGACAGCTAGCACAGATACGCAGTATTTT. Protein sequence: CAWSGGTASTDTQYF. Full variable domain (rest looked up from reference TRBV30 and TRBJ2-3): SQTIHQWPATLVQPVGSPLSLECTVEGTSNPNLYWYRQAAGRGLQLLFYSVGIGQISSEVPQNLSASRPQDRQFILSSKKLLLSDSGFYLCAWSGGTASTDTQYFGPGTRLTVL.